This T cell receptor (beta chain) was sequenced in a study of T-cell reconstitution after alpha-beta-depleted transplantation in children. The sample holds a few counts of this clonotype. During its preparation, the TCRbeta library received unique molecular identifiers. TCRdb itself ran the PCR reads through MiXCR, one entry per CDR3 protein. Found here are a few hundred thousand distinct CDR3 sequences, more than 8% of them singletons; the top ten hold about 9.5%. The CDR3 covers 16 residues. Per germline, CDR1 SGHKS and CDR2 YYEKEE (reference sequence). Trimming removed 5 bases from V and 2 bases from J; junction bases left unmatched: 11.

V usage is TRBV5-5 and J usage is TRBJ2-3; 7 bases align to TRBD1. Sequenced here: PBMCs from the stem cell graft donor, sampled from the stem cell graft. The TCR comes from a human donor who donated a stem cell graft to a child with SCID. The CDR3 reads CASRSDVGQPTDTQYF. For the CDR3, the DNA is TGTGCCAGCAGGTCGGACGTGGGACAGCCCACAGATACGCAGTATTTT.